This entry lists 16 T cell receptor beta chains sequenced from one sample in a study of cytomegalovirus exposure and HLA in healthy donors. Method: immunoSEQ multiplex PCR; TCRdb's copy keeps in-frame clones and lacks some. The table has about 160,000 clones, about 90% seen once; the top ten hold around 2.7%. Sequencing input: PBMCs. All receptors derive from a woman between 18 and 29 years old in good health and CMV-seropositive.

The V gene is TRBV28, the J gene TRBJ2-7, with 9 bases that match TRBD1. With V trimmed by 3 bases and J by 3 bases, 3 bases remained unmatched. The germline gives CDR1 MDHEN, CDR2 SYDVKM. The CDR3 totals 14 residues. This CDR3 is CASSLGQGYYEQYF. The CDR3 nucleotides are TGTGCCAGCAGTTTGGGACAGGGTTACTACGAGCAGTACTTC.

The table lists this clone with a count of one. The rearrangement uses TRBV4-3 and TRBJ2-7; 7 bases are a match to TRBD1. CDR1 and CDR2 (germline): LGHNA, YSLEER. CDR3 length: 16 amino acids. Germline trimming cut 0 bases from V and 1 base from J; bases unmatched to any gene: 6. As DNA, the CDR3 is TGCGCCAGCAGCCAAGATTACGACAGGGCTTCCTACGAGCAGTACTTC. Translation gives CASSQDYDRASYEQYF.

Only one count was recorded for this clone. The V and J genes are TRBV10-1 and TRBJ2-2, with TRBD2 matching over 9 bases. Germline lookup yields CDR1 WNHNN and CDR2 SYGVQD (reference sequence). This CDR3 comprises 19 residues. V dropped 2 bases and J dropped 5; count of bases not matched to a gene: 15. The CDR3 sequence: CASSEGLRRGGRTTGELFF. In DNA, the CDR3 is TGCGCCAGCAGTGAGGGACTACGGCGGGGGGGCAGAACGACCGGGGAGCTGTTTTTT.

Only a few counts were recorded for this clone. This rearrangement joins TRBV7-2 to TRBJ1-5, with D unresolved. V was clipped by 7 bases and J by 0 bases, with 13 bases between them. There are 15 residues in the CDR3. Germline V lookup: CDR1 SGHTA, CDR2 FQGNSA. The CDR3 loop reads CASTAAAYSNQPQHF. Written as DNA, the CDR3 is TGTGCCAGCACCGCTGCGGCCTATAGCAATCAGCCCCAGCATTTT.

This chain links TRBV5-1 with TRBJ1-6; TRBD1 aligns across 8 bases. V lost 1 base to trimming and J lost 8 bases; unmatched junction nucleotides: 11. The germline V gene encodes CDR1 SGHRS and CDR2 YFSETQ. CDR3 length: 17 residues. The CDR3 sequence: CASSLMIPGGMDSPLHF. CDR3 nucleotides: TGCGCCAGCAGCTTGATGATCCCAGGGGGCATGGATTCACCCCTCCACTTT.

This rearrangement joins TRBV30 to TRBJ2-5; TRBD2 agrees at 8 bases. J was trimmed by 2 bases and V by 4 bases; bases with no gene match: 9. The CDR3 is 15 residues long. Germline CDR1 reads GTSNPN; CDR2 reads SVGIG (reference sequence). The CDR3 protein is CAWNYGTRRQETQYF. CDR3 nucleotides: TGTGCCTGGAACTACGGGACTAGGCGACAAGAGACCCAGTACTTC.

This chain links TRBV6-6 with TRBJ2-5, with D uncertain. This CDR3 spans 13 amino acids. The V gene lost 5 bases and the J gene lost 2 bases, with 9 bases spanning the gap. Per germline, CDR1 MNHNY and CDR2 SVGAGI (reference sequence). CDR3 sequence (DNA): TGTGCCAGCAGTCCCCATACACAAGAGACCCAGTACTTC. Its protein is CASSPHTQETQYF.

The chain carries TRBV2 and TRBJ2-2, with D possibly TRBD1 on 5 matching bases. CDR3 length: 13 residues. The germline gives CDR1 SNHLY, CDR2 FYNNEI. V lost 10 bases, J lost 4 bases, and 13 bases lay in between. This CDR3 is CATKEQGTGELFF. DNA for the CDR3: TGTGCCACCAAGGAGCAGGGCACCGGGGAGCTGTTTTTT.

V usage is TRBV2 and J usage is TRBJ2-5, with 9 positions matching TRBD1. The J segment lost 5 bases and the V segment lost 9 bases, leaving 4 bases of the junction unmatched. Germline V gene lookup returns CDR1 SNHLY and CDR2 FYNNEI. The CDR3 has 12 amino acids. The CDR3 reads CASTGGEETQYF. CDR3 DNA sequence: TGTGCCAGTACAGGGGGCGAGGAGACCCAGTACTTC.

V and J are TRBV28 and TRBJ2-7, with TRBD2 matching over 14 bases. The CDR3 covers 15 residues. Germline lookup yields CDR1 MDHEN and CDR2 SYDVKM. With 10 bases clipped from V and 5 bases from J, the junction kept 10 bases outside the gene matches. As DNA, the CDR3 is TGTGCCACCGGGACTAGCGGGGGTGGGGGGAACGAGCAGTACTTC. Translation gives CATGTSGGGGNEQYF.

V and J are TRBV7-9 and TRBJ2-2, with 10 positions matching TRBD1. This CDR3 contains 17 residues. The germline V gene has CDR1 SEHNR and CDR2 FQNEAQ (reference sequence). Germline trimming cut 5 bases from V and 4 bases from J; bases unmatched to any gene: 10. CDR3 loop: CASSPTRQGAGTGELFF. The CDR3 bases are TGTGCCAGCAGCCCTACGAGACAGGGGGCGGGCACCGGGGAGCTGTTTTTT.

The chain carries TRBV6-5 and TRBJ2-7, with D maybe TRBD1 (5 bases). The germline V and J ends were trimmed by 5 bases and 2 bases, with 10 bases remaining between them. The length of the CDR3 is 13 residues. CDR1 is MNHEY, CDR2 SVGAGI, per germline. CDR3 amino acids: CASSPRQTYEQYF. DNA of the CDR3: TGTGCCAGCAGTCCCCGACAGACCTACGAGCAGTACTTC.

V usage is TRBV28 and J usage is TRBJ2-7, with TRBD2 matching 9 bases. Looked up from germline, CDR1 is MDHEN and CDR2 is SYDVKM. CDR3 size: 15 residues. V was clipped by 6 bases and J by 2 bases; unmatched bases: 8. CDR3 sequence: CASSPTLAGAYEQYF. In DNA, the CDR3 is TGTGCCAGCAGCCCTACTTTAGCGGGAGCCTACGAGCAGTACTTC.

This rearrangement joins TRBV5-4 to TRBJ2-3; possibly TRBD2 for D (5 bases). The length of the CDR3 is 15 residues. CDR1 is SGHNT and CDR2 is YYREEE in the germline V gene (reference sequence). Deletions cut 0 bases from V and 0 bases from J, with 8 bases between. The CDR3, as DNA: TGTGCCAGCAGCTTGGCTAGCACTAGCACAGATACGCAGTATTTT. Its protein product is CASSLASTSTDTQYF.

This clone was detected once. This rearrangement joins TRBV6-5 to TRBJ1-1, with D possibly TRBD1 on 5 matching bases. This CDR3 is 14 amino acids long. Germline V CDR1 and CDR2: MNHEY, SVGAGI. Trimming left V 4 bases short and J 7 bases short, with 16 bases between. DNA for the CDR3: TGTGCCAGCAGTTCAGGGCGTGAAATACATGAAGCTTTCTTT. Amino acid sequence: CASSSGREIHEAFF.

V usage is TRBV6-5 and J usage is TRBJ1-2; no clear D gene. In germline, CDR1 is MNHEY, CDR2 SVGAGI. The length of the CDR3 is 13 residues. The germline V and J ends were trimmed by 0 bases and 7 bases, with 9 bases remaining between them. The DNA of the CDR3 is TGTGCCAGCAGTTACTCGCCTACGGGTGGCTACACCTTC. Translating it yields CASSYSPTGGYTF.